This is a list of T cell receptor beta chains from one sample in a study of blood T cell repertoires in COVID-19. Assay used: immunoSEQ multiplex PCR; TCRdb lists only in-frame clones, some missing. This sample carries roughly 260,000 clones, approximately 91% of them seen once, and the ten largest clones take around 10%. The material sequenced was peripheral blood. The receptors here all came from a woman in her 30s with COVID-19, enrolled during active disease. CDR3s include the opening cysteine and the closing phenylalanine or tryptophan. A D gene is named only where the DNA matches it firmly. Expanded clones are given a class, and other clones once, few, many or no size at all.

cdr3_nt	cdr3_aa	clone_size	j_call	cdr3_length	v_call	d_call
TGTGCCACACTACCGGGACAGGGGGCTTTAGGGGCCTCTGAGCAGTACTTC	CATLPGQGALGASEQYF	NA	TRBJ2-7	17	TRBV10-3	TRBD1
TGTGCCTGGAAACCCCCCGACAGGGCCGGGGAGCTGTTTTTT	CAWKPPDRAGELFF	NA	TRBJ2-2	14	TRBV30	TRBD1
TGTGCCAGCAGAGGACTAGCGGGGCCGAGGGAGCAGTACTTC	CASRGLAGPREQYF	NA	TRBJ2-7	14	TRBV3-1/TRBV3-2	TRBD2
TGTGCCAGCAGTCCAGGACAGGGGGTCTACCTGGGGGATACGCAGTATTTT	CASSPGQGVYLGDTQYF	NA	TRBJ2-3	17	TRBV27	TRBD1
TGTGCCTGGAGTGTACGGGGCAATCAGCCCCAGCATTTT	CAWSVRGNQPQHF	few	TRBJ1-5	13	TRBV30	NA
TGTGCCAGCACGGGTCGGACAGGGCTTCAGCCCCAGCATTTT	CASTGRTGLQPQHF	once	TRBJ1-5	14	TRBV6-6	TRBD1
TGTGCCAGCAGTTTGTATTCGGCTAGCGGCTACGAGCAGTACTTC	CASSLYSASGYEQYF	NA	TRBJ2-7	15	TRBV27	TRBD2
TGTGCCAGCAGCTTCTATAGCGGGAGTGGAAACACCGGGGAGCTGTTTTTT	CASSFYSGSGNTGELFF	NA	TRBJ2-2	17	TRBV7-2	TRBD2
TGTGCCAGCAGCTTCCGGGGAGTCGGGGCCGGGGAGCTGTTTTTT	CASSFRGVGAGELFF	NA	TRBJ2-2	15	TRBV5-4	NA
TGTGCCAGCAGCTTAGGACTAGCGGCCTACAATGAGCAGTTCTTC	CASSLGLAAYNEQFF	NA	TRBJ2-1	15	TRBV11-3	TRBD2
TGTGCCATCAGTGACTGGCGGGAGGGTCGCAATGAGCAGTTCTTC	CAISDWREGRNEQFF	NA	TRBJ2-1	15	TRBV10-3	TRBD2
TGCGCCAGCAGCAGAACAGGGGGCAGGACTGAAGCTTTCTTT	CASSRTGGRTEAFF	NA	TRBJ1-1	14	TRBV5-1	TRBD1
TGCGCCAGCAGCCGAAGGACAGGGGGCGAGGGTATGGCCTACGAGCAGTACTTC	CASSRRTGGEGMAYEQYF	NA	TRBJ2-7	18	TRBV5-1	TRBD1
TGCAGTGCGACGGGAAGAGCTGGCTACACCTTC	CSATGRAGYTF	NA	TRBJ1-2	11	TRBV20-1	NA
TGTGCCAGCAGGGCCTTTAATGAAAAACTGTTTTTT	CASRAFNEKLFF	once	TRBJ1-4	12	TRBV27	NA
TGTGCCCCACCCCATACAGCGGGAGTAGAAGAGCAGTACTTC	CAPPHTAGVEEQYF	NA	TRBJ2-7	14	TRBV24-1	TRBD2
TGTGCCAGTAGCCGGACTAGCGGGGACTACAATGAGCAGTTCTTC	CASSRTSGDYNEQFF	NA	TRBJ2-1	15	TRBV19	TRBD2
TGTGCCAGCAGTTCGCGGGGGGCCCTCTCTGGAAACACCATATATTTT	CASSSRGALSGNTIYF	NA	TRBJ1-3	16	TRBV28	NA
TGTGCCTCTTGGACAGGGGCAGACACCGGGGAGCTGTTTTTT	CASWTGADTGELFF	NA	TRBJ2-2	14	TRBV7-9	TRBD1
TGTGCCTGGACCCGGGACAGACTCCAGGGGACTGAAGCTTTCTTT	CAWTRDRLQGTEAFF	NA	TRBJ1-1	15	TRBV30	TRBD1
TGTGCCAGTCTAAGTGTCTGGGAGCTGTTTTTT	CASLSVWELFF	NA	TRBJ2-2	11	TRBV19	NA
TGTGCCAGCAGCTTAGGAGGGACTAGCGGACTACTCTCCTACGAGCAGTACTTC	CASSLGGTSGLLSYEQYF	NA	TRBJ2-7	18	TRBV11-2	TRBD2
TGTGCCAGCAGCCGCGGGACCCAATCCCTTCGCGATCAGCCCCAGCATTTT	CASSRGTQSLRDQPQHF	NA	TRBJ1-5	17	TRBV2	NA
TGTGCCAGCAGCTTACGAGGCCGGGAGCACGAGCAGTACTTC	CASSLRGREHEQYF	NA	TRBJ2-7	14	TRBV11-2	NA
TGTGCCAGCAGTTACGGCGGTTCAATCAATCAGCCCCAGCATTTT	CASSYGGSINQPQHF	once	TRBJ1-5	15	TRBV6-5	NA
TGTGCCAGCAGTGACGGGACTAGCGGCAATGAGCAGTTCTTC	CASSDGTSGNEQFF	NA	TRBJ2-1	14	TRBV6-4	TRBD2
TGTGCCAGCAGCCGGGACAGACTATCCAGCTATGGCTACACCTTC	CASSRDRLSSYGYTF	NA	TRBJ1-2	15	TRBV2	TRBD1
TGTGCCACCAGTGATTTCGGTGTGGGCGACAGAAAAGAGACCCAGTACTTC	CATSDFGVGDRKETQYF	NA	TRBJ2-5	17	TRBV24-1	NA
TGTGCCAGCAGTGAGTTGGGACAGGTCTACGAGCAGTACTTC	CASSELGQVYEQYF	NA	TRBJ2-7	14	TRBV2	TRBD1